Listed below are T cell receptor beta chains from one sample, sequenced in a study of blood T cell repertoires in COVID-19. The table came from immunoSEQ multiplex PCR; TCRdb's copy has only in-frame clones and leaves some out. The sample yields 150,000 to 200,000 clones, around 83% seen once. Material: peripheral blood. The receptor set was obtained from a woman in her 70s with COVID-19, enrolled during active disease. CDR3s leave out the opening cysteine and the closing phenylalanine or tryptophan. The order of the fields is J gene, V gene, CDR3 protein.

j_gene: TRBJ2-7; v_gene: TRBV20-1; CDR3aa: SASRTGDEQY
j_gene: TRBJ2-3; v_gene: TRBV6-5; CDR3aa: ASSAAGTDTQY
j_gene: TRBJ1-5; v_gene: TRBV5-1; CDR3aa: ASSLEGGDHQPQH
j_gene: TRBJ1-3; v_gene: TRBV5-1; CDR3aa: ASSMGSSGNTIY
j_gene: TRBJ1-1; v_gene: TRBV28; CDR3aa: ASSLGRYAF
j_gene: TRBJ2-5; v_gene: TRBV7-9; CDR3aa: ASGLAGVGETQY
j_gene: TRBJ2-7; v_gene: TRBV7-2; CDR3aa: ASSGRGGTYEQY
j_gene: TRBJ1-4; v_gene: TRBV28; CDR3aa: ASISPRGTNEKLF
j_gene: TRBJ2-7; v_gene: TRBV5-4; CDR3aa: ASSWGTESSYEQY
j_gene: TRBJ2-3; v_gene: TRBV19; CDR3aa: ASSASGGRADTQY
j_gene: TRBJ2-1; v_gene: TRBV5-8; CDR3aa: ASIRRFGGGNEQF
j_gene: TRBJ1-2; v_gene: TRBV12-3/TRBV12-4; CDR3aa: ASSPSTRGGYT
j_gene: TRBJ2-3; v_gene: TRBV2; CDR3aa: ASSVKGGGSDTQY
j_gene: TRBJ1-3; v_gene: TRBV7-4; CDR3aa: ASSVHDRKTGNTIY
j_gene: TRBJ2-2; v_gene: TRBV10-3; CDR3aa: AIGPGGLANRELF
j_gene: TRBJ1-2; v_gene: TRBV28; CDR3aa: ASTTRINYGYT
j_gene: TRBJ1-1; v_gene: TRBV29-1; CDR3aa: SVGGQLYTEAF